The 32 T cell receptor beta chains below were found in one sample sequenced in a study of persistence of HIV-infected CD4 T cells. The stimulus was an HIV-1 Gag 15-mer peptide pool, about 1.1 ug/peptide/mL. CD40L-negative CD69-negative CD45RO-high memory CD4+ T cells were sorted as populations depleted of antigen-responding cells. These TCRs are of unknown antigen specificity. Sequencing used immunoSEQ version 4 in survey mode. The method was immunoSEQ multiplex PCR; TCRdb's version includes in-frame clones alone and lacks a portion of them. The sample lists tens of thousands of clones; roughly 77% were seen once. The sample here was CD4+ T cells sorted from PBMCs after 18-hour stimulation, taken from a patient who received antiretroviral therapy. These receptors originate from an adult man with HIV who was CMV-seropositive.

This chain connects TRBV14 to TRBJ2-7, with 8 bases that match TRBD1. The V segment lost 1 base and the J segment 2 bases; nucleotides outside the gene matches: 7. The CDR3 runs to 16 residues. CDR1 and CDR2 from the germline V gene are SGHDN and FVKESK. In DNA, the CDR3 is TGTGCCAGCAGCCAAGCCCAGGGGGCGTTCCCCTACGAGCAGTACTTC. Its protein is CASSQAQGAFPYEQYF.

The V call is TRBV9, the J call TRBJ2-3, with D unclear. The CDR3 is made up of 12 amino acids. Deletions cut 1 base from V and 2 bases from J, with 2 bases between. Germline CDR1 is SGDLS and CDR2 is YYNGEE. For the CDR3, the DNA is TGTGCCAGCAGCGTACTCACAGATACGCAGTATTTT. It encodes CASSVLTDTQYF.

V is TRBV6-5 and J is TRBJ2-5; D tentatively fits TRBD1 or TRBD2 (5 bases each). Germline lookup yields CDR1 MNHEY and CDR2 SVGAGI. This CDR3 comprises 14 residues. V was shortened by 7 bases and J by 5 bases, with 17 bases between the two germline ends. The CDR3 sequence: CASTRVLWGETQYF. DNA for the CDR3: TGTGCCAGCACCAGGGTCCTTTGGGGGGAGACCCAGTACTTC.

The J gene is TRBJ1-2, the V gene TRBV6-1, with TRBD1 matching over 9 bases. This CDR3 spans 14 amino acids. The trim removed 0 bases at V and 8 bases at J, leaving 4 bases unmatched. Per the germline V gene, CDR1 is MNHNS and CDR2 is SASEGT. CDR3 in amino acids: CASSEANRGRGYTF. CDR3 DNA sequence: TGTGCCAGCAGTGAAGCGAACAGGGGGCGAGGCTACACCTTC.

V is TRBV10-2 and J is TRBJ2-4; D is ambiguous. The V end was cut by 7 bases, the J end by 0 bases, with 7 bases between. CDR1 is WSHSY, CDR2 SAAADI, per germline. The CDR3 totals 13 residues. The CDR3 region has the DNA TGCGCCAGCACCGTACAAGCCAAAAACATTCAGTACTTC. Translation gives CASTVQAKNIQYF.

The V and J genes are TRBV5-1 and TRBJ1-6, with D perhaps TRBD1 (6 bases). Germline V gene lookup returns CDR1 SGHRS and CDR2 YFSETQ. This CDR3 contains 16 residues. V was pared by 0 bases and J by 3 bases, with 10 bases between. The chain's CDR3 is CASSLGQGFYNSPLHF. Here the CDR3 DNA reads TGCGCCAGCAGCTTGGGCCAGGGGTTCTATAATTCACCCCTCCACTTT.

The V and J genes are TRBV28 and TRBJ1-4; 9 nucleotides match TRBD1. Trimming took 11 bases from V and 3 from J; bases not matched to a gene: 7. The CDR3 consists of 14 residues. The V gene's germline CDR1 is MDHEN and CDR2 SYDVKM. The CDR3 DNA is TGTGCCGCACAGGGGGCTTCTGCTAATGAAAAACTGTTTTTT. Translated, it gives CAAQGASANEKLFF.

The CDR3 DNA reads as TGTGCCAGTACCTCCGGGACTAGCGGGAACAATGAGCAGTTCTTC. Residues: CASTSGTSGNNEQFF. The genes are TRBV19 and TRBJ2-1; 13 bases are a match to TRBD2. V lost 7 bases, J lost 5 bases, and 5 bases stayed unmatched. This CDR3 has 15 residues. Per the germline V gene, CDR1 is LNHDA and CDR2 is SQIVND (reference sequence).

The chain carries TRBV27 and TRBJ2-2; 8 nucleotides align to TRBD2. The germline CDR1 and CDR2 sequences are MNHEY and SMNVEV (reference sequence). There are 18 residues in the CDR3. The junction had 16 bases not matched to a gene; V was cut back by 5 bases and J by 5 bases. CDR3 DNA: TGTGCCAGCAGTCAAGAAGTAGCGGGGATAACTGGTACCGGGGAGCTGTTTTTT. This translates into CASSQEVAGITGTGELFF.

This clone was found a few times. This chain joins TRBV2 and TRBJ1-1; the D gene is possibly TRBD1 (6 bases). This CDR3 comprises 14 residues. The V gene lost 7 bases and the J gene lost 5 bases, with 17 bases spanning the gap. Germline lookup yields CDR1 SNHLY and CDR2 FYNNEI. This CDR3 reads CASTLRTTGTEAFF. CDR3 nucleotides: TGTGCCAGCACCCTGAGGACGACAGGAACTGAAGCTTTCTTT.

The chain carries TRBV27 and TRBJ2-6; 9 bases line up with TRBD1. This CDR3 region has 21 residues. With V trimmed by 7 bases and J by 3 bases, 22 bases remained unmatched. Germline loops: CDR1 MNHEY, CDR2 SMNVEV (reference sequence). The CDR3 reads CASTLNRPGQGPSYGANVLTF. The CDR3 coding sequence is TGTGCCAGCACCCTAAATCGACCGGGACAGGGTCCTTCTTATGGGGCCAACGTCCTGACTTTC.

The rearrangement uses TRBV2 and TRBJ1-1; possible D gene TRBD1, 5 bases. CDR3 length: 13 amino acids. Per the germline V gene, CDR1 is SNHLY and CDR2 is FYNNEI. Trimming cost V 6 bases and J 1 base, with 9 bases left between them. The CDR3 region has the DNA TGTGCCAGCAGACCCGGGGGGAACACTGAAGCTTTCTTT. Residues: CASRPGGNTEAFF.

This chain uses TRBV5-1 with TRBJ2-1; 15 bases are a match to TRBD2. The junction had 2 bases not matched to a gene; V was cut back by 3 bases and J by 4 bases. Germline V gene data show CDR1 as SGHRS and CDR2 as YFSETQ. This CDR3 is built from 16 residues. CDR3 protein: CASSSGTSGGYNEQFF. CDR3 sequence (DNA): TGCGCCAGCAGCTCCGGGACTAGCGGGGGGTACAATGAGCAGTTCTTC.

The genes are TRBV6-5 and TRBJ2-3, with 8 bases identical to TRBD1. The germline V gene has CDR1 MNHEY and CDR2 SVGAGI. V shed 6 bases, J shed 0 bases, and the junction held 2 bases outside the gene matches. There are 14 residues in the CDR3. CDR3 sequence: CASRRDRSTDTQYF. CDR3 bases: TGTGCCAGCAGACGGGACAGGAGCACAGATACGCAGTATTTT.

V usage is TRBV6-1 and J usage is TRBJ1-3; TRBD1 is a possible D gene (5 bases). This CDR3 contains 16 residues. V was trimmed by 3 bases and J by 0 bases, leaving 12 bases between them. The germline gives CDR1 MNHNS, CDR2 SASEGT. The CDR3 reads CASSDPGRSSGNTIYF. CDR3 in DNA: TGTGCCAGCAGTGATCCAGGGAGGAGCTCTGGAAACACCATATATTTT.

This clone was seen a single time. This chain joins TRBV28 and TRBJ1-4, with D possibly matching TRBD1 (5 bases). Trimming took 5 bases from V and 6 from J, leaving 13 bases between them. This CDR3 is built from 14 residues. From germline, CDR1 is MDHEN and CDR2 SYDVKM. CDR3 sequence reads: CASSGTRRDEKLFF. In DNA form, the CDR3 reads TGTGCCAGCAGTGGGACCCGTAGGGATGAAAAACTGTTTTTT.

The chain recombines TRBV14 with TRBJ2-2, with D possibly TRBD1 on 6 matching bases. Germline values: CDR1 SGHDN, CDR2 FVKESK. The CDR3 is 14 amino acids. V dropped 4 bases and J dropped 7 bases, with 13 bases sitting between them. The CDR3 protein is CASSLQGIGGELFF. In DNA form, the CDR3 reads TGTGCCAGCAGCCTACAGGGTATCGGCGGGGAGCTGTTTTTT.

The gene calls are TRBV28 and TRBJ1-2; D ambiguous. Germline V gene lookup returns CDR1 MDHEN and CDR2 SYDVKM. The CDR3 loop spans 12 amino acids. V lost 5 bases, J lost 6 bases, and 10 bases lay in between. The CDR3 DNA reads TGTGCCAGCAGTCCAACAGAAGATGGCTACACCTTC. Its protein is CASSPTEDGYTF.

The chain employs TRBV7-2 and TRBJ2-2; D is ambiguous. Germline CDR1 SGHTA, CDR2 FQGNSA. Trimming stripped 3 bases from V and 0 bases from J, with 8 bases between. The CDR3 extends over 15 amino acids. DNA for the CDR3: TGTGCCAGCAGCTTCGGAAACGCGAACACCGGGGAGCTGTTTTTT. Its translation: CASSFGNANTGELFF.

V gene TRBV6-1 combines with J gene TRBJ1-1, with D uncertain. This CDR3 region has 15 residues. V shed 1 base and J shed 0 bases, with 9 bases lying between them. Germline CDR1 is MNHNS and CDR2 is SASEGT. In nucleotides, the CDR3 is TGTGCCAGCAGTGAAGGAGGCTACATGAACACTGAAGCTTTCTTT. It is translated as CASSEGGYMNTEAFF.

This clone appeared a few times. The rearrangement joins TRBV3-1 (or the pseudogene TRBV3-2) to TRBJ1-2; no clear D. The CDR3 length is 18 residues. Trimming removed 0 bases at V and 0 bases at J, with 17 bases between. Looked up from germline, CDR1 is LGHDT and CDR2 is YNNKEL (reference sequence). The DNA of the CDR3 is TGTGCCAGCAGCCAAGAGCTCGGACGGGCGACGACTAACTATGGCTACACCTTC. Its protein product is CASSQELGRATTNYGYTF.

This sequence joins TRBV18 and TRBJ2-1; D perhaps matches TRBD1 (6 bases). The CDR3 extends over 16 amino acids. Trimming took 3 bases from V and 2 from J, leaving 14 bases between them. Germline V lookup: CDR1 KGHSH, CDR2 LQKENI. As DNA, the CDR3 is TGTGCCAGCTCACCCCCCAGGGGATCACCCTACAATGAGCAGTTCTTC. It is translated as CASSPPRGSPYNEQFF.

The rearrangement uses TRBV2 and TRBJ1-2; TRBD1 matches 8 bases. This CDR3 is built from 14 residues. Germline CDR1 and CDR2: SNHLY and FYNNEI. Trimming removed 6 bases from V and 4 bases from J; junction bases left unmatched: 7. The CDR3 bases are TGTGCCAGCAGGACAGGGGTAATAGTCTATGGCTACACCTTC. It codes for CASRTGVIVYGYTF.

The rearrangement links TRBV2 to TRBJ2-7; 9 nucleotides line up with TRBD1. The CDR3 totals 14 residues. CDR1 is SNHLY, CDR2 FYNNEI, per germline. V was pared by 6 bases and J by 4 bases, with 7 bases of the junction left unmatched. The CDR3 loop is CASREDRGLYEQYF. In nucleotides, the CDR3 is TGTGCCAGCAGAGAGGACAGGGGTTTGTACGAGCAGTACTTC.

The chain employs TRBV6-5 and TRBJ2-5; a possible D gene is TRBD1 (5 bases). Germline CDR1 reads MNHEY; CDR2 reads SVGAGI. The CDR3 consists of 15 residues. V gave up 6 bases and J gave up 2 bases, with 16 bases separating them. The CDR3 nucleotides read TGTGCCAGCAGGGGTGGACAAGCCCCGCAAGAGACCCAGTACTTC. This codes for CASRGGQAPQETQYF.

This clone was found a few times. The CDR3 DNA reads as TGTGCCAGCAGCCCCAGAGCGGGGCTCTCCTACGAGCAGTACTTC. Protein: CASSPRAGLSYEQYF. The rearrangement uses TRBV6-5 and TRBJ2-7; 7 nucleotides match TRBD2. CDR1 is MNHEY and CDR2 is SVGAGI in the germline V gene. This CDR3 comprises 15 residues. J was trimmed by 0 bases and V by 6 bases; bases with no gene match: 8.

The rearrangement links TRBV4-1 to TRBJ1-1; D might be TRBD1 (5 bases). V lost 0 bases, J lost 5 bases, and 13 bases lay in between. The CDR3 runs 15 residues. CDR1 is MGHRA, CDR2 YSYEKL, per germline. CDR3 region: CASSQESRVRTEAFF. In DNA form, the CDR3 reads TGCGCCAGCAGCCAAGAATCCAGGGTTAGGACTGAAGCTTTCTTT.

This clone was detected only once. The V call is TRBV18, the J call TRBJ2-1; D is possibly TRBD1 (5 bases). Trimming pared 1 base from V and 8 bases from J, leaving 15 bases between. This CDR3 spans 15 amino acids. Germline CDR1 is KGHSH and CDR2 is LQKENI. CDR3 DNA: TGTGCCAGCTCACCACGTGACCTTCAAGGGGATGAGCAGTTCTTC. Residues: CASSPRDLQGDEQFF.

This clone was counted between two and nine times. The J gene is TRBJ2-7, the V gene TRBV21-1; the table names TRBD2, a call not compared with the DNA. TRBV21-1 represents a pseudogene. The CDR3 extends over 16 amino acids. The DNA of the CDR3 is TGTGCCAGCAGCCCCCGGGGGGGACCCGGTTACTACGAGCAGTACTTC. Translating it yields CASSPRGGPGYYEQYF.

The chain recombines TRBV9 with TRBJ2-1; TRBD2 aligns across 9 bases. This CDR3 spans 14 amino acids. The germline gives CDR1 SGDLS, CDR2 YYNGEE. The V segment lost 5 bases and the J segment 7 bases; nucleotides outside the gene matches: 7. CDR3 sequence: CASSLGGGANEQFF. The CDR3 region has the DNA TGTGCCAGCAGTCTAGGCGGGGGGGCGAATGAGCAGTTCTTC.

The CDR3 sequence: CAISESTGNYGYTF. The CDR3 coding sequence is TGTGCCATCAGTGAGTCGACTGGAAACTATGGCTACACCTTC. The rearrangement uses TRBV10-3 and TRBJ1-2; no clear D gene. Germline lookup yields CDR1 ENHRY and CDR2 SYGVKD. With 0 bases removed from V and 2 bases from J, the gap between germline ends came to 7 bases. The CDR3 has 14 residues.

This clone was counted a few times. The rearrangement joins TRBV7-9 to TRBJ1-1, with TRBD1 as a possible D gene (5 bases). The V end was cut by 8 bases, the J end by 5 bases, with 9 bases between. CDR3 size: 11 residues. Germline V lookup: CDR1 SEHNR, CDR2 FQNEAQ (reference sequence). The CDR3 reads CASQGRTEAFF. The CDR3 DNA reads TGTGCCAGCCAGGGCCGGACTGAAGCTTTCTTT.